The entry below describes one T cell receptor beta chain. Its antigen is still unknown. This sample is part of a study of breast tumors, draining lymph nodes, adjacent tissues. TCRdb redid the calling of the multiplex PCR reads with MiXCR, one entry per CDR3 protein. The top ten hold approximately 3.5% of the sample, which has under 300,000 distinct CDR3 sequences, 30% to 35% seen once. Axillary draining lymph nodes of breast cancer patients supplied the node samples. The CDR3 extends over 15 amino acids. V lost 5 bases, J lost 4 bases, and 18 bases lay in between. The germline gives CDR1 SEHNR, CDR2 FQNEAQ (reference sequence). Study results and limitations: Tumor T cell lymph node origin was a supported hypothesis, not proven. Data fit most tumor T cells coming from lymph node, expanding in tumor.

Sequenced: axillary lymph node tissue. This sequence joins TRBV7-9 and TRBJ2-7; TRBD2 is a possible D gene (6 bases). This TCR was recovered from a female donor with breast cancer. Some clones in this sample may be carry-over from other donors' samples. In DNA form, the CDR3 reads TGTGCCAGCAGCCCAATGGGGGGTACCGGTTACGAGCAGTACTTC. Translating it yields CASSPMGGTGYEQYF.